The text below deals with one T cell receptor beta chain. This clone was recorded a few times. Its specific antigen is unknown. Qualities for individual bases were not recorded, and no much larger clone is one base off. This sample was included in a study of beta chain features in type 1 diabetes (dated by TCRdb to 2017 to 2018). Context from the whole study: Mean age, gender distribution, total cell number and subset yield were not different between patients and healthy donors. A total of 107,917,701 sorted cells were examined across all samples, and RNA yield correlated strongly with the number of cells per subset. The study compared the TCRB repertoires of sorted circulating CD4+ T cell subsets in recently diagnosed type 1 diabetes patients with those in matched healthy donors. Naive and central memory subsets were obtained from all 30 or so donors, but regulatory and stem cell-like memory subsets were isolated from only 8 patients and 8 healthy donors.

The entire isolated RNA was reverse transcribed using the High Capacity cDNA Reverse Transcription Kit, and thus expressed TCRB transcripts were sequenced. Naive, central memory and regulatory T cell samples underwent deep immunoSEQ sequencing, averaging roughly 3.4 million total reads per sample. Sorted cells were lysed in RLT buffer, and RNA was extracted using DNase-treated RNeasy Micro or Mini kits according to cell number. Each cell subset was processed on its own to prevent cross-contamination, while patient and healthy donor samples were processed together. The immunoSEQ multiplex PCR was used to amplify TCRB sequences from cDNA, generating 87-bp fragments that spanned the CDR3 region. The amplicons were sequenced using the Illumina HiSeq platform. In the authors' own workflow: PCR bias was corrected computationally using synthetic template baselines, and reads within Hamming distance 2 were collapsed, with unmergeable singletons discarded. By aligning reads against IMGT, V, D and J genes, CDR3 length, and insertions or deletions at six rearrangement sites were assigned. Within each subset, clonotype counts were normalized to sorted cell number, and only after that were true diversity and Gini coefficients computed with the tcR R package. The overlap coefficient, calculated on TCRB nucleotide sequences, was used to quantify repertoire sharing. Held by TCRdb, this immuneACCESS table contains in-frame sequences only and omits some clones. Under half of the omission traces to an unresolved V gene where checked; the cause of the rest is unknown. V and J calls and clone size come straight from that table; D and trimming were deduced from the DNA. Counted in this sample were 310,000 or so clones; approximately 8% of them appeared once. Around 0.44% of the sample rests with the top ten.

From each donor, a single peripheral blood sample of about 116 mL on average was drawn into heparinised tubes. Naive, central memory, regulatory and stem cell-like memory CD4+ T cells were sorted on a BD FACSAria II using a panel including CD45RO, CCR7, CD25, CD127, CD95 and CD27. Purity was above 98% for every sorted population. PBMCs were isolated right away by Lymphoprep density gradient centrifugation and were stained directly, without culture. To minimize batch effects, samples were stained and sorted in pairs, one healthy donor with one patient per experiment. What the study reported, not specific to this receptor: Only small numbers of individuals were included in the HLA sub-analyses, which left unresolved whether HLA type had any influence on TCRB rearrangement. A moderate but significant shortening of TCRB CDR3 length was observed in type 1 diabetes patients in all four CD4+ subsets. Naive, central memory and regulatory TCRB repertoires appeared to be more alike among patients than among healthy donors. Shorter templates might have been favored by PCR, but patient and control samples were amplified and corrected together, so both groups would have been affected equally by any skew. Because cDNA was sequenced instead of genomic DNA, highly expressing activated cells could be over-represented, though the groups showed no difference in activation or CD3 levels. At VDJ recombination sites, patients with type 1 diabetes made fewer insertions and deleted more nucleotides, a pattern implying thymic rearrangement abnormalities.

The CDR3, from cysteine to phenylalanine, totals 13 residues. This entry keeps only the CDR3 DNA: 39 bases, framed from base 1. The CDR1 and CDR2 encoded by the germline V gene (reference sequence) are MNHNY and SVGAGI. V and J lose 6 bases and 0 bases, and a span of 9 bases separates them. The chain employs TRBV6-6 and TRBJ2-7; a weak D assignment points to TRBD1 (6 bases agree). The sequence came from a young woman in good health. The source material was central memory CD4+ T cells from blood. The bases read TGTGCCAGCAGAACAGGGTTCTCCTACGAGCAGTACTTC. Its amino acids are CASRTGFSYEQYF.